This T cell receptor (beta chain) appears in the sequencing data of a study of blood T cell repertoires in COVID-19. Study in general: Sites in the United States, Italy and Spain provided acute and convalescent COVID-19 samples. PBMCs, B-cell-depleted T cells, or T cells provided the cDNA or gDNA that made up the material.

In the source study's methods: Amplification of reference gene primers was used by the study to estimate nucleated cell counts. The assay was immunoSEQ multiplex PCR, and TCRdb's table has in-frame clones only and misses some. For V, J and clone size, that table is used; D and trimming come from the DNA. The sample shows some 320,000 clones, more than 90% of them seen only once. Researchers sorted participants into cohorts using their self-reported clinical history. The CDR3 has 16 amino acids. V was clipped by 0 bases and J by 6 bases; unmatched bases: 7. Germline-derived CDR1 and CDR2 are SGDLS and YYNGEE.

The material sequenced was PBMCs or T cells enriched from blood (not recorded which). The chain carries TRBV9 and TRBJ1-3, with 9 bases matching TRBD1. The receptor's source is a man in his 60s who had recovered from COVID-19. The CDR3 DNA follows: TGTGCCAGCAGCGTAGCGGGGACAGGGCTCCCAAACACCATATATTTT. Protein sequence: CASSVAGTGLPNTIYF.